These 5 T cell receptor beta chains originate from one sample sequenced in a study of patients and donors after allogeneic stem cell transplantation. TCRdb recomputed calls from the RT-PCR reads with MiXCR, one row per CDR3 protein. The repertoire has approximately 98,000 distinct CDR3 sequences, 35% of them found once; the top ten carry around 30%. Sequenced input: blood, either unsorted or a sorted T cell fraction (not recorded which). These receptors were taken from a human donor who was either an allogeneic HSCT recipient or a stem cell or donor lymphocyte infusion donor (not recorded which). It is not recorded whose cells these are; they may come from a transplant donor.

The chain uses TRBV11-2 and TRBJ2-3; D is perhaps TRBD1 (6 bases). This CDR3 spans 13 amino acids. Per the germline V gene, CDR1 is SGHAT and CDR2 is FQNNGV. Trimming stripped 5 bases from V and 5 bases from J, with 11 bases between. Here the CDR3 DNA reads TGTGCCAGCAGCCACCGAGGGGGAGATACGCAGTATTTT. Residues: CASSHRGGDTQYF.

The gene calls are TRBV20-1 and TRBJ2-7, with 9 bases fitting TRBD2. With V trimmed by 3 bases and J by 3 bases, 6 bases remained unmatched. The CDR3 runs to 14 residues. The germline gives CDR1 DFQATT, CDR2 SNEGSKA (reference sequence). CDR3 loop: CSARPRLADYEQYF. The CDR3 region has the DNA TGCAGTGCTAGGCCTAGACTAGCGGACTACGAGCAGTACTTC.

V usage is TRBV12-3 or TRBV12-4 and J usage is TRBJ1-2; 11 positions match TRBD1. J gave up 2 bases and V 6 bases, and 8 bases lay outside the gene matches. This CDR3 has 16 amino acids. The CDR3 coding sequence is TGTGCCAGCAGCCTGGGACAGGGGGTCCAAAACTATGGCTACACCTTC. It specifies CASSLGQGVQNYGYTF.

The V call is TRBV4-2, the J call TRBJ2-7; 8 bases align to TRBD2. Germline V gene data show CDR1 as LGHNA and CDR2 as YNFKEQ. This CDR3 is built from 14 residues. V was pared by 0 bases and J by 5 bases, with 3 bases of the junction left unmatched. For the CDR3, the DNA is TGTGCCAGCAGCCAAGAGGGACTAGTAGACGAGCAGTACTTC. Its translation is CASSQEGLVDEQYF.

CDR3 DNA: TGTGCCAGTTCGGCGGGAGGCTCCTACAATGAGCAGTTCTTC. Encoded protein: CASSAGGSYNEQFF. The chain recombines TRBV27 with TRBJ2-1, with 8 bases matching TRBD2. Germline CDR1 reads MNHEY; CDR2 reads SMNVEV (reference sequence). The CDR3 consists of 14 residues. V was clipped by 9 bases and J by 0 bases; unmatched bases: 4.